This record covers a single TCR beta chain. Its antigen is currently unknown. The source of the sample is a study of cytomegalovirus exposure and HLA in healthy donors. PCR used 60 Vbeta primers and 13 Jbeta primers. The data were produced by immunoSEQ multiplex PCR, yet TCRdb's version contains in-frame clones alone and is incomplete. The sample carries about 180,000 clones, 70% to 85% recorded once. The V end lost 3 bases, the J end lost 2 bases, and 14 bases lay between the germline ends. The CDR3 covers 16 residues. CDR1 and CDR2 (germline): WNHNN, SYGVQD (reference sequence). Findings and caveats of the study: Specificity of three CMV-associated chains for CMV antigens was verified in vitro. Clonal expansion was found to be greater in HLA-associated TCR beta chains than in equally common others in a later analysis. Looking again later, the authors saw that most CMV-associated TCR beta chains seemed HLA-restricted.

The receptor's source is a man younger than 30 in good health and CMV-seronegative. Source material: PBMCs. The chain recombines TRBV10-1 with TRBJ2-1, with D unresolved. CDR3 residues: CASSDGTHRTYNEQFF. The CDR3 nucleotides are TGCGCCAGCAGTGATGGTACTCACAGAACCTACAATGAGCAGTTCTTC.